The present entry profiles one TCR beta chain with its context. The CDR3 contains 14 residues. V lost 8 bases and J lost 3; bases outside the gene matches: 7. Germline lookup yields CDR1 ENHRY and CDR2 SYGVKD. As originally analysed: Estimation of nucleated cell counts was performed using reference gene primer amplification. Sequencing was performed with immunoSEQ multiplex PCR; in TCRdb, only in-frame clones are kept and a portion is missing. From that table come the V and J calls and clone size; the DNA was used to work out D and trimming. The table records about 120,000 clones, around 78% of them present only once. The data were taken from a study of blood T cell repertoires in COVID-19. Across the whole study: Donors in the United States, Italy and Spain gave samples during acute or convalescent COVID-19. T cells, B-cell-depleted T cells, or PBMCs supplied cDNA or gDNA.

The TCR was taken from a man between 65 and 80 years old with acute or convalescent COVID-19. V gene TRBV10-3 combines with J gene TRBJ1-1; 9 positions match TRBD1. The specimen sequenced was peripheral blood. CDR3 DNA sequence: TGTGCCATCCAACGGGACAGGGCGGACACTGAAGCTTTCTTT. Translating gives CAIQRDRADTEAFF.